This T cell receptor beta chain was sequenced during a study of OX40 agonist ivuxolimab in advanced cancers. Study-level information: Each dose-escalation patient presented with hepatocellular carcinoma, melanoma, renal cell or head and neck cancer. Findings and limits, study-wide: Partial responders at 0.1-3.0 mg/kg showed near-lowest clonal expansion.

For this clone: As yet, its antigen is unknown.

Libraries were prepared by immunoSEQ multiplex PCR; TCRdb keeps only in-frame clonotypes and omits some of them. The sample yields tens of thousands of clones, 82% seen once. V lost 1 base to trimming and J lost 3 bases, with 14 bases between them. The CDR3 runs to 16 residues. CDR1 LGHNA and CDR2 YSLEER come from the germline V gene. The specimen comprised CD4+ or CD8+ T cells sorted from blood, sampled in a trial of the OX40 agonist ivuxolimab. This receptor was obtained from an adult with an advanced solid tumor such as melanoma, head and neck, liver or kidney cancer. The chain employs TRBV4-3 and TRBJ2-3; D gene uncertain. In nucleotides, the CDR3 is TGCGCCAGCAGCCAAGGAGGTGCCGGAAGAACAGATACGCAGTATTTT. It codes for CASSQGGAGRTDTQYF.